The 32 T cell receptor beta chains below were found in one sample sequenced in a study of regulatory T cells in long-lasting Graves disease. The time point here: newly diagnosed GD, antithyroid drugs for less than 3 months. Making the TCR library involved RNA that had been extracted from PBMCs. Arm-PCR of CDR3 regions and iRepertoire HTBI primers were used to build TCR beta libraries. In TCRdb, the multiplex PCR reads were re-called with MiXCR into one record per CDR3 protein. The table records more than 450,000 distinct CDR3 sequences, roughly 16% of them present only once. These data were also reused for a study on T cells in Graves' hyperthyroidism and ophthalmopathy.

Sequenced material: peripheral blood mononuclear cells (PBMCs), taken at new diagnosis, from a patient treated with antithyroid drugs. Receptors originate from a middle-aged man with Graves disease.

Only a few counts were recorded for this clonotype. The rearrangement uses TRBV6-1 and TRBJ2-3; 10 bases map to TRBD1. CDR1 MNHNS and CDR2 SASEGT come from the germline V gene. With V trimmed by 5 bases and J by 2 bases, 7 bases remained unmatched. This CDR3 has 16 residues. CDR3 coding DNA: TGTGCCAGCAGTAAAAGACAGGGGGCTTACACAGATACGCAGTATTTT. Translated, it gives CASSKRQGAYTDTQYF.

V gene TRBV9 combines with J gene TRBJ2-1; tentatively, D is TRBD2 (6 bases). The germline V gene has CDR1 SGDLS and CDR2 YYNGEE. The V gene lost 0 bases and the J gene lost 4 bases, with 11 bases spanning the gap. The CDR3 covers 15 residues. This CDR3 reads CASSVAGDSYNEQFF. In DNA form, the CDR3 reads TGTGCCAGCAGCGTAGCGGGGGATTCGTACAATGAGCAGTTCTTC.

This clonotype was seen many times. This chain joins TRBV7-6 and TRBJ2-1; no reliable D call. Germline lookup yields CDR1 SGHVS and CDR2 FNYEAQ. The CDR3 has 16 residues. V gave up 1 base and J gave up 3 bases, with 13 bases separating them. The CDR3 spells CASSLGQERDYNEQFF. As DNA, the CDR3 is TGTGCCAGCAGCTTAGGACAAGAGAGAGACTACAATGAGCAGTTCTTC.

Only a few counts were recorded for this clonotype. The chain couples TRBV18 to TRBJ2-2; D not resolved. V was trimmed by 1 base and J by 3 bases, leaving 9 bases between them. CDR1 and CDR2 from the germline V gene are KGHSH and LQKENI. The CDR3 extends over 15 amino acids. The CDR3 reads CASSPRDADTGELFF. Written as DNA, the CDR3 is TGTGCCAGCTCACCACGTGACGCAGACACCGGGGAGCTGTTTTTT.

This clonotype was recorded many times. This sequence joins TRBV20-1 and TRBJ2-3, with a weak D call TRBD2 (7 bases). This CDR3 contains 14 residues. V was trimmed by 6 bases and J by 5 bases, leaving 18 bases between them. CDR1 and CDR2 from the germline V gene are DFQATT and SNEGSKA (reference sequence). CDR3 bases: TGCAGTGCCCTGGGGGCGGGAGTTGGAGATACGCAGTATTTT. Protein product: CSALGAGVGDTQYF.

This clonotype was observed a handful of times. The rearrangement uses TRBV7-9 and TRBJ1-5; 12 bases are a match to TRBD1. The CDR3 consists of 15 residues. Looked up from germline, CDR1 is SEHNR and CDR2 is FQNEAQ (reference sequence). Germline trimming cut 4 bases from V and 7 bases from J; bases unmatched to any gene: 5. The CDR3 DNA reads TGTGCCAGCAGCTGGGGGACAGGGGGCTACCAGCCCCAGCATTTT. It yields the protein CASSWGTGGYQPQHF.

Turning to this clonotype: Possible read error: a much larger clone is one base away. The chain has TRBV20-1 and TRBJ2-1; D perhaps matches TRBD1 (6 bases). The last part of the DNA fits TRBJ2-5 better; the J call may be wrong. There are 13 residues in the CDR3. Germline lookup yields CDR1 DFQATT and CDR2 SNEGSKA (reference sequence). The CDR3 loop is CSADPGQLETQYF. The CDR3 DNA is TGCAGTGCTGACCCGGGACAATTGGAGACCCAGTACTTC.

This clonotype has just a few counts. The chain combines TRBV6-1 with TRBJ2-5, with TRBD2 as a possible D gene (6 bases). Germline CDR1 and CDR2: MNHNS and SASEGT. V was shortened by 7 bases and J by 2 bases, with 11 bases between the two germline ends. This CDR3 contains 13 residues. This CDR3 reads CASNGGPQETQYF. CDR3 in DNA: TGTGCCAGCAACGGGGGACCTCAAGAGACCCAGTACTTC.

The V and J genes are TRBV12-5 and TRBJ2-3; the D gene is possibly TRBD2 (5 bases). There are 16 residues in the CDR3. The V end lost 1 base, the J end lost 2 bases, and 13 bases lay between the germline ends. Looked up from germline, CDR1 is LGHNT and CDR2 is FRNRAP. CDR3 in DNA: TGTGCTAGTGGTTTGGCCCCAGGACTCGCCACAGATACGCAGTATTTT. Its translation: CASGLAPGLATDTQYF.

CDR3 loop: CASKREGLKRERYF. CDR3 bases: TGCGCCAGCAAGAGGGAGGGATTGAAGCGGGAAAGGTACTTC. The chain recombines TRBV10-2 with TRBJ2-7, with TRBD2 matching 7 bases. V lost 7 bases, J lost 12 bases, and 18 bases stayed unmatched. Germline V lookup: CDR1 WSHSY, CDR2 SAAADI. The CDR3 sequence is 14 residues long.

This clonotype was seen repeatedly, ten times or more. This chain joins TRBV7-2 and TRBJ2-5; 7 bases agree with TRBD1. J lost 1 base, V lost 3 bases, and 5 bases had no gene match. CDR3 size: 15 residues. Looked up from germline, CDR1 is SGHTA and CDR2 is FQGNSA. The CDR3 protein is CASSFRDSSQETQYF. The DNA for the CDR3 is TGTGCCAGCAGCTTCCGGGACAGTTCCCAAGAGACCCAGTACTTC.

The chain combines TRBV27 with TRBJ1-1; D ambiguous. V dropped 0 bases and J dropped 4 bases, with 9 bases sitting between them. The CDR3 is 14 amino acids. The germline V gene has CDR1 MNHEY and CDR2 SMNVEV (reference sequence). The CDR3 nucleotides read TGTGCCAGCAGTTTATCGGTGACAAGCACTGAAGCTTTCTTT. Amino acids: CASSLSVTSTEAFF.

This clonotype was counted only a few times. V usage is TRBV28 and J usage is TRBJ1-5; D gene uncertain. The CDR3 runs to 13 residues. V was trimmed by 3 bases and J by 6 bases, leaving 9 bases between them. CDR1 is MDHEN and CDR2 is SYDVKM in the germline V gene. The CDR3 DNA is TGTGCCAGCAGTTTGTTGGGGATTCAGCCCCAGCATTTT. It is translated as CASSLLGIQPQHF.

J is TRBJ1-1 and V is TRBV29-1; TRBD1 is a possible D gene (6 bases). This CDR3 contains 13 residues. Trimming pared 3 bases from V and 10 bases from J, leaving 18 bases between. Germline lookup yields CDR1 SQVTM and CDR2 ANQGSEA. This CDR3 is CSVDGDILSAAFF. DNA for the CDR3: TGCAGCGTTGACGGGGACATCCTTTCCGCAGCTTTCTTT.

This chain connects TRBV7-8 to TRBJ2-1; 7 nucleotides align to TRBD1. The CDR3 is made up of 17 amino acids. Germline CDR1 SGHVS, CDR2 FQNEAQ. V lost 8 bases, J lost 0 bases, and 13 bases stayed unmatched. This CDR3 reads CASVGHRGSVSYNEQFF. The CDR3 bases are TGTGCCAGCGTCGGCCACAGGGGTTCAGTCTCCTACAATGAGCAGTTCTTC.

As concerns this clonotype: A much larger clone lies one base from this, so it may be a read error. The chain employs TRBV30 and TRBJ2-7; D possibly corresponds to TRBD2 (5 bases). The CDR3 has 13 residues. Looked up from germline, CDR1 is GTSNPN and CDR2 is SVGIG (reference sequence). The V and J ends lost 4 bases and 0 bases respectively, with 10 bases between them. This CDR3 is CAWIRDSSYEQYF. In DNA form, the CDR3 reads TGTGCCTGGATCCGGGATAGCTCCTACGAGCAGTACTTC.

The chain carries TRBV3-1 and TRBJ2-7; TRBD2 agrees at 8 bases. V trimming: 0 bases; J trimming: 2 bases; junction bases outside the gene matches: 3. CDR1 and CDR2 (germline): LGHDT, YNNKEL (reference sequence). The CDR3 sequence is 15 residues long. Here the CDR3 DNA reads TGTGCCAGCAGCCAAGAACGGGGACTAGCCTACGAGCAGTACTTC. This sequence encodes CASSQERGLAYEQYF.

About this clonotype itself: This sequence is one base from a far larger clone and is likely a read error. The J gene is TRBJ2-7, the V gene TRBV27, with a weak D call TRBD2 (5 bases). Germline CDR1 MNHEY, CDR2 SMNVEV (reference sequence). The CDR3 is made up of 16 amino acids. Trimming took 5 bases from V and 7 from J, leaving 24 bases between them. CDR3: CASSPPPGSAYNEQYF. The CDR3 nucleotides are TGTGCCAGCAGTCCGCCCCCAGGTAGCGCCTACAATGAGCAGTACTTC.

Concerning this clonotype itself: This is likely an artifact of a read error, given a far larger clone one base away. This chain joins TRBV6-2 or TRBV6-3 and TRBJ2-1, with 7 nucleotides matching TRBD2. Per the germline V gene, CDR1 is MNHEY and CDR2 is SVGEGT. The CDR3 spans 15 residues. V was clipped by 6 bases and J by 4 bases; unmatched bases: 9. The CDR3 is CASRGGTPGYNEQFF. The CDR3 DNA sequence: TGTGCCAGCAGGGGGGGGACTCCCGGTTACAATGAGCAGTTCTTC.

This clonotype was observed at least ten times. J is TRBJ1-1 and V is TRBV11-2; unclear D gene. With 5 bases removed from V and 11 bases from J, the gap between germline ends came to 21 bases. CDR3 length equals 14 residues. Germline lookup yields CDR1 SGHAT and CDR2 FQNNGV. This chain's CDR3 is CASSTPAEGSLAFF. The DNA of the CDR3 is TGTGCCAGCAGCACACCCGCGGAGGGTAGTCTCGCTTTCTTT.

Ten or more counts support this clonotype. The rearrangement uses TRBV30 and TRBJ2-1, with 8 bases that match TRBD2. Per germline, CDR1 GTSNPN and CDR2 SVGIG (reference sequence). This CDR3 region has 17 residues. Trimming took 0 bases from V and 0 from J; bases not matched to a gene: 7. Here the CDR3 DNA reads TGTGCCTGGAGTGTACCTAGCGGGTCTAGCTCCTACAATGAGCAGTTCTTC. Amino acids: CAWSVPSGSSSYNEQFF.

This clonotype was seen many times. The rearrangement joins TRBV20-1 to TRBJ2-2; 7 bases match TRBD2. This CDR3 has 13 residues. From germline, CDR1 is DFQATT and CDR2 SNEGSKA (reference sequence). V trimming: 7 bases; J trimming: 1 base; junction bases outside the gene matches: 3. CDR3 in DNA: TGCAGTGTGGGGGGGTGGAACACCGGGGAGCTGTTTTTT. Amino acids: CSVGGWNTGELFF.

This clonotype appeared many times. CDR3 sequence: CASSLRVQSSQYF. The DNA for the CDR3 is TGTGCCAGCAGTTTAAGGGTCCAGTCGTCCCAGTACTTC. This chain links TRBV12-3 or TRBV12-4 with TRBJ2-5; D gene unclear. This CDR3 spans 13 amino acids. Trimming left V 2 bases short and J 9 bases short, with 13 bases between.

Turning to this clonotype: Because the CDR3 is missing its conserved closing phenylalanine or tryptophan, this is likely a read error. The chain carries TRBV2 and TRBJ2-5; D is uncertain. The germline CDR1 and CDR2 sequences are SNHLY and FYNNEI. The CDR3 is 12 residues long. The CDR3: CATSDFAETQYL. For the CDR3, the DNA is TGTGCCACCAGTGATTTCGCAGAGACCCAGTACCTC.

There are many counts of this clonotype. The chain couples TRBV6-2 or TRBV6-3 to TRBJ2-7; the D gene is possibly TRBD2 (6 bases). Trimming stripped 2 bases from V and 4 bases from J, with 15 bases between. Germline V lookup: CDR1 MNHEY, CDR2 SVGEGT. CDR3 size: 15 residues. CDR3 protein: CASSYGSGGGYEQYF. As DNA, the CDR3 is TGTGCCAGCAGTTACGGTAGCGGAGGTGGATACGAGCAGTACTTC.

This clonotype occurred many times. The chain recombines TRBV20-1 with TRBJ2-5; 12 bases agree with TRBD2. CDR3 length: 14 residues. Looked up from germline, CDR1 is DFQATT and CDR2 is SNEGSKA (reference sequence). After removal of 6 bases from V and 2 bases from J, the junction contained 4 bases not matched to a gene. CDR3 loop: CSALAGGGQETQYF. The CDR3 DNA reads as TGCAGTGCACTAGCGGGAGGAGGGCAAGAGACCCAGTACTTC.

To note about this clonotype: A much larger clone is a single base away; this may be a read error. The rearrangement uses TRBV5-1 and TRBJ1-5, with 10 bases aligning to TRBD1. The CDR3 has 14 amino acids. The germline V gene encodes CDR1 SGHRS and CDR2 YFSETQ. The CDR3 loop reads CVSSQDRGDQPQHF. The CDR3 nucleotides are TGCGTCAGCAGCCAGGACAGGGGGGATCAGCCCCAGCATTTT. The full variable domain, its missing parts supplied by reference TRBV5-1 and TRBJ1-5, is KAGVTQTPRYLIKTRGQQVTLSCSPISGHRSVSWYQQTPGQGLQFLFEYFSETQRNKGNFPGRFSGRQFSNSRSEMNVSTLELGDSALYLCVSSQDRGDQPQHFGDGTRLSIL.

The V call is TRBV20-1, the J call TRBJ2-1; 9 nucleotides align to TRBD1. Trimming removed 0 bases from V and 7 bases from J; junction bases left unmatched: 7. Per germline, CDR1 DFQATT and CDR2 SNEGSKA (reference sequence). The length of the CDR3 is 15 residues. The CDR3 DNA is TGCAGTGCTAGAGATCTACAGGGGGCGGGAAATGAGCAGTTCTTC. Translating it yields CSARDLQGAGNEQFF.

This clonotype was seen repeatedly, ten times or more. No conserved phenylalanine or tryptophan ends this CDR3, so it is likely a read error. CDR3 amino acids: CASSYNEQFS. CDR3 bases: TGTGCCAGCAGCTACAATGAGCAGTTCTCC. The chain carries TRBV11-2 and TRBJ2-1; D uncertain. The CDR3 contains 10 residues. The V gene lost 4 bases and the J gene lost 5 bases, with 0 bases spanning the gap. Germline CDR1 and CDR2: SGHAT and FQNNGV.

This clonotype has a count of ten or more. This sequence joins TRBV5-4 and TRBJ2-3; D may match TRBD1 or TRBD2 (5 bases each). V lost 4 bases and J 0 bases, leaving 15 bases between the germline ends. The CDR3 totals 16 residues. Looked up from germline, CDR1 is SGHNT and CDR2 is YYREEE (reference sequence). CDR3 coding DNA: TGTGCCAGCAGCGCCGGGGCCCCAGACAGCACAGATACGCAGTATTTT. It codes for CASSAGAPDSTDTQYF.

In this sample, this clonotype turned up a few times. The rearrangement uses TRBV28 and TRBJ2-7; 12 nucleotides match TRBD2. The CDR3 loop spans 20 amino acids. V dropped 3 bases and J dropped 0; count of bases not matched to a gene: 15. Germline V CDR1 and CDR2: MDHEN, SYDVKM. CDR3 in DNA: TGTGCCAGCAGTTTGACGGACAACTTAGGACTAGCGGGAACCTCCTACGAGCAGTACTTC. This codes for CASSLTDNLGLAGTSYEQYF.

This clonotype has at least ten counts. The chain joins TRBV6-2 or TRBV6-3 to TRBJ2-3; 8 bases match TRBD2. Trimming at V came to 7 bases and at J to 9 bases, leaving 12 bases not matched to a gene. Per germline, CDR1 MNHEY and CDR2 SVGEGT. The CDR3 totals 14 residues. CDR3 amino acids: CASMHQAGDRTQYF. The DNA of the CDR3 is TGTGCCAGCATGCATCAAGCGGGAGACCGAACGCAGTATTTT.